A selection of T cell receptor beta chains follows, all from one sample in a study of CD4 T cells in relation to SARS-CoV-2 and coronaviruses. Produced via immunoSEQ multiplex PCR; TCRdb's table is partial and in-frame only. Of about 59,000 clones in the sample, just over 85% were seen once. The sample was memory CD4+ T cells from PBMCs. The receptors here all came from a human donor in good health. Each CDR3 is given with its conserved first and last residue. The D gene is left open where the match is weak. Only part of the rows carry a size: once, few, many, or a class if the clone is expanded.

TRBJ2-3 | TRBV14 | . | . | CASSHLGLGGSTDTQYF | TGTGCCAGCAGCCATCTTGGACTAGGGGGAAGCACAGATACGCAGTATTTT
TRBJ2-5 | TRBV5-1 | . | . | CASSLVFQETQYF | TGCGCCAGCAGCTTGGTTTTTCAAGAGACCCAGTACTTC
TRBJ2-1 | TRBV19 | TRBD2 | . | CASSKLAGVVNEQFF | TGTGCCAGTAGCAAACTAGCGGGAGTAGTAAATGAGCAGTTCTTC
TRBJ2-3 | TRBV4-2 | . | . | CASSPQGPNTDTQYF | TGTGCCAGCAGTCCGCAGGGACCCAACACAGATACGCAGTATTTT
TRBJ1-2 | TRBV19 | TRBD1 | . | CASSPRTGEGYGYTF | TGTGCCAGTAGTCCCCGGACAGGGGAAGGCTATGGCTACACCTTC
TRBJ1-2 | TRBV30 | TRBD1 | . | CAWIHKGAYTF | TGTGCCTGGATTCACAAGGGGGCCTACACCTTC
TRBJ1-1 | TRBV28 | . | once | CASSGGRTEAFF | TGTGCCAGCAGCGGGGGGCGGACTGAAGCTTTCTTT
TRBJ1-4 | TRBV5-5 | . | . | CASSRNSVLNEKLFF | TGTGCCAGCAGCCGGAACTCCGTCCTGAATGAAAAACTGTTTTTT
TRBJ2-3 | TRBV6-5 | . | . | CASRLQAGGTDTQYF | TGTGCCAGCAGACTACAGGCCGGAGGGACAGATACGCAGTATTTT
TRBJ1-5 | TRBV18 | . | . | CASSPQGPYSNQPQHF | TGTGCCAGCTCACCACAGGGACCCTATAGCAATCAGCCCCAGCATTTT
TRBJ2-1 | TRBV19 | TRBD1 | . | CASSPSPRTGVNNEQFF | TGTGCCAGTAGTCCTTCCCCGCGGACAGGGGTAAACAATGAGCAGTTCTTC